This T cell receptor (beta chain) originates from a study of OX40 agonist ivuxolimab in advanced cancers. With respect to the entire study: Ivuxolimab was an agonistic, fully human IgG2 monoclonal antibody directed against OX40 (CD134), a costimulatory receptor. The monotherapy dose-escalation portion (N ≈ 50 patients) of the phase I ivuxolimab trial is reported in the paper. Of the roughly 51 dose-escalation patients, hepatocellular carcinoma was present in 19, melanoma in roughly 15, renal cell carcinoma in 9 and head and neck cancer in 9. Partial responses occurred in three dose-escalation patients: two with cutaneous melanoma and one with hepatocellular carcinoma. Intravenous ivuxolimab was administered to patients every 2 weeks at six dose levels: 0.01, 0.1, 0.3, 1.5, 3 and 10 mg/kg. Patients were allowed to have had prior anti-PD-1, anti-PD-L1 or anti-CTLA-4 therapy, and approximately 39% of the dose-escalation patients had been treated with checkpoint inhibitors. In the dose-escalation cohort, 70% to 90% of patients were male, and the mean age was 60 years with a range of about 20 to 80. The point of sequencing TCRbeta in the periphery was to test whether ivuxolimab changed TCR sequence diversity and drove clonal T-cell expansion.

The germline V gene gives CDR1 as MDHEN and CDR2 as SYDVKM. The CDR3 covers 15 residues, taking in both the cysteine and the phenylalanine. The read is trimmed to its CDR3 DNA, 45 bases read in frame from base 1. V trim: 5 bases; J trim: 1 base; unmatched bases: 6. Genomic DNA was isolated from the sorted cells so that the TCRbeta CDR3 region could be sequenced. The immunoSEQ Assay was used to sequence the TCRbeta CDR3 regions. As stored in TCRdb, this immuneACCESS dataset retains in-frame rearrangements with V and J assigned. A fraction of the clones does not appear; measured against another copy, unresolved V genes explain less than half of the discrepancy, and the remainder lacks a known reason. Here the sample has under 85,000 clones; approximately 90% occur a single time. The ten largest clones take up about 0.7% of the sample. With respect to this clone: Its recognized antigen is unknown. The input lacks base qualities; no much larger clone sits a single base away.

Patients with a history of autoimmune disease or receiving systemic immunosuppression were excluded from the trial. Peripheral blood for TCR sequencing was drawn from every dose cohort at baseline, at cycle 4 day 1 and at cycle 7 day 1. The samples were drawn from a first-in-human, open-label, multicenter phase I dose-escalation trial of ivuxolimab. Adults with locally advanced or metastatic melanoma, renal cell carcinoma, hepatocellular carcinoma or head and neck squamous cell carcinoma were enrolled in the trial. Before TCR sequencing, CD4+ T cells and CD8+ T cells were sorted from peripheral blood as separate populations. What the authors observed across the whole study: On average, CD8+ T cells showed more expanded clones than CD4+ T cells after ivuxolimab. The antigen specificity of the peripheral T cells that underwent clonal expansion was not determined. Low levels of normalized T-cell clonal expansion were also shown by some nonresponding patients. In the 0.1-3.0 mg/kg groups, partial responders were among the patients with the lowest normalized peripheral clonal expansion, particularly in CD8+ T cells. At doses of 0.1 to 3.0 mg/kg, clonal expansion of both CD4+ and CD8+ T cells in blood was seen between baseline and week 6.

The TCR comes from an adult with an advanced solid tumor such as melanoma, head and neck, liver or kidney cancer. The V and J segments used are TRBV28 and TRBJ2-3; TRBD2 agrees with 7 junctional bases. Specimen: CD4+ or CD8+ T cells sorted from blood, collected in a trial of the OX40 agonist ivuxolimab. The sequenced DNA is TGTGCCAGCAGTCCCCATGGGGGGGGCACAGATACGCAGTATTTT. It is translated as CASSPHGGGTDTQYF.